These 30 T cell receptor beta chains share one sample of origin, sequenced in a study of shared clonotypes between healthy human individuals. As defined, naive CD8 cells were CD45RO-negative and positively selected for CCR7, with terminally differentiated effector memory CD45RA+ cells excluded. TCRdb's table, derived via immunoSEQ multiplex PCR, lists solely in-frame clones and lacks some. This sample has approximately 650,000 clones, with roughly 96% found just once. The specimen sequenced was naive CD8+ T cells sorted from blood. Receptor source: a woman under 40 in good health.

The V call is TRBV4-1, the J call TRBJ2-3; 7 bases match TRBD1. This CDR3 spans 13 amino acids. Germline V gene sequence: CDR1 MGHRA, CDR2 YSYEKL. V trimming: 7 bases; J trimming: 0 bases; junction bases outside the gene matches: 1. The CDR3 spells CASKGASTDTQYF. DNA of the CDR3: TGCGCCAGCAAGGGGGCTAGCACAGATACGCAGTATTTT.

The J gene is TRBJ2-1, the V gene TRBV19; 10 positions match TRBD1. Germline CDR1 reads LNHDA; CDR2 reads SQIVND (reference sequence). The CDR3 sequence is 15 residues long. After removal of 4 bases from V and 4 bases from J, the junction contained 4 bases not matched to a gene. Here the CDR3 reads CASSTDRGSYNEQFF. The CDR3 DNA follows: TGTGCCAGTAGTACGGACAGGGGGAGTTACAATGAGCAGTTCTTC.

The gene calls are TRBV13 and TRBJ2-3; tentative D call: TRBD2 (5 bases). The V and J ends lost 0 bases and 0 bases respectively, with 10 bases between them. Germline V gene sequence: CDR1 PRHDT, CDR2 FYEKMQ (reference sequence). The CDR3 loop spans 16 amino acids. The CDR3 reads CASSLGVGVSTDTQYF. The CDR3 nucleotides read TGTGCCAGCAGCTTAGGCGTCGGGGTTAGCACAGATACGCAGTATTTT. Complete variable domain (other parts from reference TRBV13 and TRBJ2-3): AAGVIQSPRHLIKEKRETATLKCYPIPRHDTVYWYQQGPGQDPQFLISFYEKMQSDKGSIPDRFSAQQFSDYHSELNMSSLELGDSALYFCASSLGVGVSTDTQYFGPGTRLTVL.

The V call is TRBV28, the J call TRBJ1-2, with TRBD1 matching 9 bases. CDR1 and CDR2 from the germline V gene are MDHEN and SYDVKM. CDR3 size: 15 residues. After removal of 2 bases from V and 3 bases from J, the junction contained 4 bases not matched to a gene. The DNA for the CDR3 is TGTGCCAGCAGTTTAGCGGGACAGGGAGACTATGGCTACACCTTC. This gives the protein CASSLAGQGDYGYTF.

The rearrangement links TRBV9 to TRBJ2-3; D tentatively fits TRBD1 or TRBD2 (5 bases each). This CDR3 has 14 amino acids. Germline V CDR1 and CDR2: SGDLS, YYNGEE. Between the trimmed V and J ends, which lost 5 bases and 0 bases, there was a span of 10 bases. As DNA, the CDR3 is TGTGCCAGCAGTCGGGGCCTAAGCACAGATACGCAGTATTTT. As protein: CASSRGLSTDTQYF.

This chain uses TRBV9 with TRBJ2-5; D is possibly TRBD2 (6 bases). The CDR3 runs to 14 residues. Germline V lookup: CDR1 SGDLS, CDR2 YYNGEE. V dropped 4 bases and J dropped 3 bases, with 13 bases sitting between them. Written as DNA, the CDR3 is TGTGCCAGCAGCACCCTGGGCGGGGAAGAGACCCAGTACTTC. This codes for CASSTLGGEETQYF.

Worth noting for this clone: Other DNA sequences in the sample encode the same CDR3. This rearrangement joins TRBV5-6 to TRBJ2-2; D call uncertain. CDR3 size: 11 residues. Germline V gene lookup returns CDR1 SGHDT and CDR2 YYEEEE. Trimming stripped 2 bases from V and 6 bases from J, with 2 bases between. The CDR3 DNA is TGTGCCAGCAGCTTTTCCGGGGAGCTGTTTTTT. Translated: CASSFSGELFF. Complete variable domain (other parts from reference TRBV5-6 and TRBJ2-2): DAGVTQSPTHLIKTRGQQVTLRCSPKSGHDTVSWYQQALGQGPQFIFQYYEEEERQRGNFPDRFSGHQFPNYSSELNVNALLLGDSALYLCASSFSGELFFGEGSRLTVL.

The CDR3 region is CASSQERTGGKREQFF. Here the CDR3 DNA reads TGCGCCAGCAGCCAAGAAAGGACAGGGGGAAAGCGTGAGCAGTTCTTC. The J gene is TRBJ2-1, the V gene TRBV4-1, with 10 bases fitting TRBD1. The length of the CDR3 is 16 residues. Unmatched junction bases numbered 8, after V lost 0 bases and J lost 9 bases. Germline CDR1 reads MGHRA; CDR2 reads YSYEKL.

This chain links TRBV9 with TRBJ2-3; 7 nucleotides line up with TRBD2. Trimming at V came to 0 bases and at J to 2 bases, leaving 6 bases not matched to a gene. This CDR3 has 16 amino acids. The germline V gene has CDR1 SGDLS and CDR2 YYNGEE. CDR3 bases: TGTGCCAGCAGCGTAGAGTCCGGGGGGATCACAGATACGCAGTATTTT. This sequence encodes CASSVESGGITDTQYF.

J is TRBJ2-1 and V is TRBV5-4; D perhaps matches TRBD1 (6 bases). CDR3 length: 14 residues. Trimming took 4 bases from V and 8 from J, leaving 16 bases between them. Germline lookup yields CDR1 SGHNT and CDR2 YYREEE (reference sequence). DNA of the CDR3: TGTGCCAGCAGCCCTGTACAGGGTTTGGATGAGCAGTTCTTC. This encodes CASSPVQGLDEQFF.

The rearrangement uses TRBV2 and TRBJ1-1; D might be TRBD1 (5 bases). Germline V gives CDR1 SNHLY, CDR2 FYNNEI. CDR3 length: 14 residues. Trimming cost V 3 bases and J 4 bases, with 12 bases left between them. The chain's CDR3 is CASSELSGFTEAFF. For the CDR3, the DNA is TGTGCCAGCAGTGAGTTATCAGGGTTCACTGAAGCTTTCTTT. The whole variable domain, filled in from reference TRBV2 and TRBJ1-1, reads EPEVTQTPSHQVTQMGQEVILRCVPISNHLYFYWYRQILGQKVEFLVSFYNNEISEKSEIFDDQFSVERPDGSNFTLKIRSTKLEDSAMYFCASSELSGFTEAFFGQGTRLTVV.

The chain is built from TRBV28 and TRBJ2-4; TRBD2 agrees at 7 bases. V dropped 5 bases and J dropped 6; count of bases not matched to a gene: 19. The CDR3 runs to 18 residues. The germline gives CDR1 MDHEN, CDR2 SYDVKM. This CDR3 reads CASSEGSSGLTFGNIQYF. The CDR3, as DNA: TGTGCCAGCAGTGAGGGGTCCTCGGGACTAACCTTCGGAAACATTCAGTACTTC. Complete variable domain (other parts from reference TRBV28 and TRBJ2-4): DVKVTQSSRYLVKRTGEKVFLECVQDMDHENMFWYRQDPGLGLRLIYFSYDVKMKEKGDIPEGYSVSREKKERFSLILESASTNQTSMYLCASSEGSSGLTFGNIQYFGAGTRLSVL.

The chain uses TRBV13 and TRBJ2-7, with D perhaps assigned TRBD1 or TRBD2 (5 bases each). The CDR3 spans 15 residues. The V end was cut by 5 bases, the J end by 3 bases, with 17 bases between. Germline CDR1 PRHDT, CDR2 FYEKMQ (reference sequence). CDR3 sequence reads: CASSLSEGRYYEQYF. The CDR3 DNA follows: TGTGCCAGCAGCCTCTCAGAGGGGCGGTACTACGAGCAGTACTTC.

The rearrangement uses TRBV4-1 and TRBJ1-5; D unresolved. The CDR3 loop spans 14 amino acids. The V end lost 1 base, the J end lost 4 bases, and 8 bases lay between the germline ends. Germline V gene lookup returns CDR1 MGHRA and CDR2 YSYEKL. The CDR3 region has the DNA TGCGCCAGCAGCCAAGGTACCCTAAATCAGCCCCAGCATTTT. Amino acid sequence: CASSQGTLNQPQHF.

The CDR3: CASSDPVVGSPKNIQYF. CDR3 nucleotides: TGTGCCAGCAGTGACCCGGTGGTAGGGTCCCCCAAAAACATTCAGTACTTC. V gene TRBV2 combines with J gene TRBJ2-4; no clear D. CDR1 SNHLY and CDR2 FYNNEI come from the germline V gene. Trimming pared 3 bases from V and 2 bases from J, leaving 17 bases between. This CDR3 is 17 amino acids long.

The chain joins TRBV27 to TRBJ1-5; the match to TRBD1 covers 7 bases. This CDR3 contains 17 residues. In germline, CDR1 is MNHEY, CDR2 SMNVEV (reference sequence). J lost 2 bases, V lost 0 bases, and 7 bases had no gene match. CDR3 sequence: CASSLSGPGQRNQPQHF. The CDR3 bases are TGTGCCAGCAGTTTATCAGGACCGGGACAGCGCAATCAGCCCCAGCATTTT.

The chain combines TRBV10-3 with TRBJ1-1; TRBD1 aligns across 11 bases. The length of the CDR3 is 15 residues. The V gene's germline CDR1 is ENHRY and CDR2 SYGVKD. V lost 3 bases, J lost 7 bases, and 7 bases stayed unmatched. The DNA for the CDR3 is TGTGCCATCAGTGATAGGACAGGGGGCCTGGGTGAAGCTTTCTTT. Its protein is CAISDRTGGLGEAFF.

This chain connects TRBV5-1 to TRBJ1-2, with D unresolved. The CDR3 spans 14 residues. Deletions cut 1 base from V and 4 bases from J, with 11 bases between. Germline-derived CDR1 and CDR2 are SGHRS and YFSETQ. DNA of the CDR3: TGCGCCAGCAGCTTGCCTAAACATGGCTATGGCTACACCTTC. It is translated as CASSLPKHGYGYTF. Filled out from reference TRBV5-1 and TRBJ1-2, the complete variable domain reads KAGVTQTPRYLIKTRGQQVTLSCSPISGHRSVSWYQQTPGQGLQFLFEYFSETQRNKGNFPGRFSGRQFSNSRSEMNVSTLELGDSALYLCASSLPKHGYGYTFGSGTRLTVV.

The chain combines TRBV29-1 with TRBJ2-1; maybe TRBD1 (6 bases). Deletions cut 1 base from V and 0 bases from J, with 16 bases between. Germline CDR1 is SQVTM and CDR2 is ANQGSEA. This CDR3 comprises 17 residues. The CDR3 DNA reads TGCAGCGTTGAAGGCCCCAGGGACATATCCTCCTACAATGAGCAGTTCTTC. It specifies CSVEGPRDISSYNEQFF.

This rearrangement joins TRBV7-9 to TRBJ2-1; 8 bases map to TRBD2. The J segment lost 8 bases and the V segment lost 5 bases, leaving 8 bases of the junction unmatched. The germline V gene encodes CDR1 SEHNR and CDR2 FQNEAQ (reference sequence). CDR3 length equals 14 residues. The CDR3 reads CASSQGLGRDEQFF. CDR3 bases: TGTGCCAGCAGCCAGGGACTAGGAAGGGATGAGCAGTTCTTC.

V usage is TRBV5-1 and J usage is TRBJ2-7, with 10 bases fitting TRBD1. With V trimmed by 4 bases and J by 3 bases, 4 bases remained unmatched. Per germline, CDR1 SGHRS and CDR2 YFSETQ. The CDR3 extends over 14 amino acids. The CDR3 here is CASSEWTGGYEQYF. CDR3 in DNA: TGCGCCAGCAGCGAGTGGACAGGGGGCTACGAGCAGTACTTC. Supplemented by reference TRBV5-1 and TRBJ2-7, the full variable domain reads KAGVTQTPRYLIKTRGQQVTLSCSPISGHRSVSWYQQTPGQGLQFLFEYFSETQRNKGNFPGRFSGRQFSNSRSEMNVSTLELGDSALYLCASSEWTGGYEQYFGPGTRLTVT.

To note about this clone: Other DNA variants within this sample encode the same CDR3. The rearrangement links TRBV11-3 to TRBJ2-7; the D is unclear. CDR1 is SGHNT, CDR2 YENEEA, per germline. V lost 1 base and J 4 bases, leaving 8 bases between the germline ends. This CDR3 is 13 amino acids long. The CDR3 here is CASSLGPSYEQYF. DNA of the CDR3: TGTGCCAGCAGCTTAGGGCCTTCATACGAGCAGTACTTC.

The CDR3, as DNA: TGTGCCAGCAGTTTAAAGGCAGGGGCCATAGCCGCCTACGAGCAGTACTTC. Protein: CASSLKAGAIAAYEQYF. This chain joins TRBV27 and TRBJ2-7, with D possibly matching TRBD1 (6 bases). Germline lookup yields CDR1 MNHEY and CDR2 SMNVEV (reference sequence). CDR3 length: 17 amino acids. V lost 2 bases and J 2 bases, leaving 19 bases between the germline ends.

The chain couples TRBV7-2 to TRBJ2-3; D is tentatively TRBD1 or TRBD2 (5 bases each). This CDR3 is 18 amino acids long. Germline values: CDR1 SGHTA, CDR2 FQGNSA. The V gene lost 2 bases and the J gene lost 4 bases, with 22 bases spanning the gap. The CDR3 nucleotides read TGTGCCAGCAGCTTAAGGTCGGGGCTAGTTCCTTTTCCAGATACGCAGTATTTT. It encodes CASSLRSGLVPFPDTQYF.

The chain uses TRBV30 and TRBJ2-7; 10 nucleotides agree with TRBD2. The CDR3 loop spans 14 amino acids. The germline CDR1 and CDR2 sequences are GTSNPN and SVGIG (reference sequence). V trimming: 0 bases; J trimming: 2 bases; junction bases outside the gene matches: 1. The CDR3 DNA follows: TGTGCCTGGAGTGTACTAGCGGGGACCTACGAGCAGTACTTC. It encodes CAWSVLAGTYEQYF.

The rearrangement joins TRBV18 to TRBJ1-1; 9 bases are a match to TRBD1. After removal of 5 bases from V and 0 bases from J, the junction contained 10 bases not matched to a gene. Per germline, CDR1 KGHSH and CDR2 LQKENI. This CDR3 comprises 17 residues. CDR3 sequence (DNA): TGTGCCAGCTCAACACAGGGGGCGGGAGCAATGAACACTGAAGCTTTCTTT. Encoded protein: CASSTQGAGAMNTEAFF.

This chain uses TRBV28 with TRBJ2-1, with D possibly matching TRBD2 (6 bases). Germline assignment: CDR1 MDHEN and CDR2 SYDVKM. V dropped 3 bases and J dropped 7 bases, with 13 bases sitting between them. The CDR3 runs 14 residues. The CDR3 reads CASSFRGIGNEQFF. CDR3 DNA sequence: TGTGCCAGCAGTTTTCGCGGGATAGGGAATGAGCAGTTCTTC.

The chain uses TRBV7-2 and TRBJ2-7, with D possibly matching TRBD1 (6 bases). The length of the CDR3 is 15 residues. Trimming left V 11 bases short and J 2 bases short, with 22 bases between. Germline values: CDR1 SGHTA, CDR2 FQGNSA. The CDR3 sequence is CAPDRDGRGTYEQYF. The CDR3 DNA reads as TGTGCCCCGGACCGGGATGGCAGGGGAACCTACGAGCAGTACTTC.

The chain is built from TRBV29-1 and TRBJ2-2, with 10 nucleotides matching TRBD2. The CDR3 length is 16 residues. The germline gives CDR1 SQVTM, CDR2 ANQGSEA. V gave up 5 bases and J gave up 4 bases; unmatched junction bases: 10. This CDR3 is CSVSSGLAEITGELFF. The CDR3 DNA reads TGCAGCGTTTCCAGCGGACTAGCGGAGATCACCGGGGAGCTGTTTTTT.

The chain is built from TRBV7-9 and TRBJ2-2, with D possibly matching TRBD2 (5 bases). Germline V gene sequence: CDR1 SEHNR, CDR2 FQNEAQ (reference sequence). V lost 3 bases and J lost 4, with 18 bases in between. This CDR3 region has 17 residues. CDR3 in DNA: TGTGCCAGCAGCTTTATCGGCACGGGATTTTCCACCGGGGAGCTGTTTTTT. Translated: CASSFIGTGFSTGELFF.